This entry lists 14 T cell receptor beta chains sequenced from one sample in a study of human T cells and chemical hapten exposure. Each CDR3 protein gets one entry after TCRdb re-called the RACE reads with MiXCR. The top ten clones hold 1.3% of a sample with fewer than 50,000 distinct CDR3 sequences, less than 8.5% of them seen once. The time point is: pre-sensitization, week 0. Documented treatment: therapeutic diphenylcyclopropenone sensitization with weekly scalp DPC. The material was whole blood, obtained in connection with sensitization to the hapten diphenylcyclopropenone (DPC). The receptors originated from a woman between 45 and 65 years old with alopecia areata. Some clones in this sample may be carry-over from other donors' samples.

Notes on this clonotype: The junction departs from the called germline gene at one end, perhaps through a read error. This rearrangement joins TRBV7-6 to TRBJ2-7, with TRBD1 as a possible D gene (6 bases). Germline V gene lookup returns CDR1 SGHVS and CDR2 FNYEAQ. The CDR3 has 15 residues. In nucleotides, the CDR3 is TGTGTCAGCAGCTCTAAATCGGGCAGGGGCGACGAGCAGTACTTC. Its translation: CVSSSKSGRGDEQYF.

V is TRBV5-1 and J is TRBJ2-2; TRBD2 is a possible D gene (5 bases). This CDR3 has 15 residues. Germline V gene data show CDR1 as SGHRS and CDR2 as YFSETQ. Trimming stripped 2 bases from V and 1 base from J, with 9 bases between. The CDR3: CASSFGGLNTGELFF. Written as DNA, the CDR3 is TGCGCCAGCAGCTTTGGAGGCCTGAACACCGGGGAGCTGTTTTTT.

This clonotype has at least ten counts. CDR3 bases: TGTGCCAGCAGCGTAGCGCGAGGAGGCCAAGAGACCCAGTACTTC. This encodes CASSVARGGQETQYF. The chain combines TRBV9 with TRBJ2-5; maybe TRBD2 (5 bases). Germline V gives CDR1 SGDLS, CDR2 YYNGEE. This CDR3 contains 15 residues. The V gene lost 0 bases and the J gene lost 1 base, with 10 bases spanning the gap.

In its sample, this clonotype was seen many times. V and J are TRBV5-1 and TRBJ1-5; D is undetermined. Trimming took 5 bases from V and 7 from J, leaving 7 bases between them. There are 11 residues in the CDR3. From germline, CDR1 is SGHRS and CDR2 YFSETQ. The DNA of the CDR3 is TGCGCCAGCAGGGGGTCCCAGCCCCAGCATTTT. It encodes CASRGSQPQHF.

This clonotype was observed many times. The rearrangement uses TRBV10-3 and TRBJ1-6; weak D call: TRBD1 (5 bases). This CDR3 comprises 16 residues. Germline V gene data show CDR1 as ENHRY and CDR2 as SYGVKD. Trimming took off 5 bases at V and 4 bases at J, with 15 bases between the two ends. This CDR3 reads CAISYEGKGYNSPLHF. The DNA for the CDR3 is TGTGCCATCAGTTACGAGGGGAAAGGATATAATTCACCCCTCCACTTT.

This clonotype has more than one count but fewer than ten. Germline is not matched at one junction end, which may reflect a read error. The rearrangement links TRBV6-2 or TRBV6-3 to TRBJ2-1; TRBD1 or TRBD2 may be the D gene (5 bases each). Germline V lookup: CDR1 MNHEY, CDR2 SVGEGT. The CDR3 is 17 residues long. CDR3 bases: TGTGCCAGCAGTGATCACGGGACGAGCCCCTCCAACAATGAGCAGTTCTTC. Its translation: CASSDHGTSPSNNEQFF.

For this clonotype: A much larger clone sits a single nucleotide away, making a read error possible. CDR3 sequence (DNA): TGTGCCAGCAGCTTAAGCGGAGGAACTGGGGCCAACGTCCCGACTTTC. Protein product: CASSLSGGTGANVPTF. The V call is TRBV7-3, the J call TRBJ2-6; D is tentatively TRBD1 or TRBD2 (5 bases each). Germline CDR1 and CDR2: SGHTA and FQGTGA. This CDR3 is 16 amino acids long.

This clonotype was observed many times. The V gene is TRBV11-2, the J gene TRBJ1-4; D remains ambiguous. CDR1 and CDR2 (germline): SGHAT, FQNNGV. This CDR3 spans 14 amino acids. The V end was cut by 3 bases, the J end by 2 bases, with 7 bases between. CDR3: CASSFRATNEKLFF. In DNA form, the CDR3 reads TGTGCCAGCAGCTTCCGGGCGACTAATGAAAAACTGTTTTTT.

About this clonotype: The junction departs from the called germline gene at one end, perhaps through a read error. The chain employs TRBV3-1 and TRBJ1-1; D is unclear. CDR1 LGHDT and CDR2 YNNKEL come from the germline V gene (reference sequence). This CDR3 has 14 residues. The CDR3 protein is CVSSPRQVNTEAFF. DNA for the CDR3: TGTGTCAGCAGCCCCCGTCAAGTGAACACTGAAGCTTTCTTT.

This clonotype was counted at least ten times. Here the CDR3 reads CASSLDGTDTQYF. CDR3 bases: TGTGCCAGCAGCTTAGACGGCACAGATACGCAGTATTTT. The chain employs TRBV7-9 and TRBJ2-3; no firm D call. The CDR3 has 13 amino acids. Trimming stripped 1 base from V and 1 base from J, with 3 bases between. The germline V gene has CDR1 SEHNR and CDR2 FQNEAQ (reference sequence).

This clonotype was counted ten times or more. The chain uses TRBV6-6 and TRBJ2-2, with D perhaps matching TRBD1 or TRBD2 (5 bases each). Between the trimmed V and J ends, which lost 0 bases and 7 bases, there was a span of 15 bases. The CDR3 consists of 16 residues. The V gene's germline CDR1 is MNHNY and CDR2 SVGAGI (reference sequence). CDR3 sequence (DNA): TGTGCCAGCAGTTACTCGAAGGCAGGGACCGGCGGGGAGCTGTTTTTT. As protein: CASSYSKAGTGGELFF.

This clonotype appeared a few times. The V gene is TRBV20-1, the J gene TRBJ2-6; D unresolved. Germline CDR1 is DFQATT and CDR2 is SNEGSKA (reference sequence). The CDR3 sequence is 16 residues long. V was trimmed by 5 bases and J by 1 base, leaving 15 bases between them. In nucleotides, the CDR3 is TGCAGTGCTCCCGGCGGAGCCGATTCTGGGGCCAACGTCCTGACTTTC. This translates into CSAPGGADSGANVLTF.

This clonotype was counted only a few times. The junction departs from germline at one end; a sequencing error may be responsible. The chain carries TRBV5-1 and TRBJ2-1; either TRBD1 or TRBD2 may fit D (8 bases each). Germline V gene sequence: CDR1 SGHRS, CDR2 YFSETQ. The CDR3 consists of 14 residues. In DNA, the CDR3 is TGCGCCAGCAGCTTAGGACAGGGATCCGGGACTAGTCCCTTC. Its translation is CASSLGQGSGTSPF.

This clonotype was counted only a few times. This sequence joins TRBV7-3 and TRBJ2-1; 9 bases map to TRBD2. CDR1 and CDR2 (germline): SGHTA, FQGTGA. V trimming: 1 base; J trimming: 5 bases; junction bases outside the gene matches: 9. The CDR3 length is 17 residues. The CDR3 region is CASSLMASGIAHNEQFF. The CDR3, as DNA: TGTGCCAGCAGCTTAATGGCTAGCGGGATAGCGCACAATGAGCAGTTCTTC. The complete variable domain, with remaining parts taken from reference TRBV7-3 and TRBJ2-1, reads GAGVSQTPSNKVTEKGKYVELRCDPISGHTALYWYRQSLGQGPEFLIYFQGTGAADDSGLPNDRFFAVRPEGSVSTLKIQRTERGDSAVYLCASSLMASGIAHNEQFFGPGTRLTVL.